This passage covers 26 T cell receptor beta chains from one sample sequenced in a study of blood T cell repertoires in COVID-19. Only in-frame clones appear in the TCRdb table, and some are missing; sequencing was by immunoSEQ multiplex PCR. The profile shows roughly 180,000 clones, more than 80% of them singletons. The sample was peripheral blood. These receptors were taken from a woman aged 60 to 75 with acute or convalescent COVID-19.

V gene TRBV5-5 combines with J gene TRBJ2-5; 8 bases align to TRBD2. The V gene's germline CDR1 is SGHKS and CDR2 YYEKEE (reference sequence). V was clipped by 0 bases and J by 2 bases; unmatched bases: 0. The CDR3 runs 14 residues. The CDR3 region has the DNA TGTGCCAGCAGCTTGGGCGGGGGGCAAGAGACCCAGTACTTC. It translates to CASSLGGGQETQYF. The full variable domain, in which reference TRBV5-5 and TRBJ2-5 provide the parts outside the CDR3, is DAGVTQSPTHLIKTRGQQVTLRCSPISGHKSVSWYQQVLGQGPQFIFQYYEKEERGRGNFPDRFSARQFPNYSSELNVNALLLGDSALYLCASSLGGGQETQYFGPGTRLLVL.

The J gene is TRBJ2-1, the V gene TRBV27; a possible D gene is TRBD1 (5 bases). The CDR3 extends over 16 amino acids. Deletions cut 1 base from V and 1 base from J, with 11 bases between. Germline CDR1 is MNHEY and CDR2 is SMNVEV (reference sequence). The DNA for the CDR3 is TGTGCCAGCAGTTTATGGGGAAGGGGATCCTACAATGAGCAGTTCTTC. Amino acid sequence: CASSLWGRGSYNEQFF.

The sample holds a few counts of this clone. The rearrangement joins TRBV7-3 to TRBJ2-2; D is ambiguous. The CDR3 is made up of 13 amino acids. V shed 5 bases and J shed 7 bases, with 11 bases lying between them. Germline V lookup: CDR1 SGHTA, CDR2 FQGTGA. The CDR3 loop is CASSPNYGGELFF. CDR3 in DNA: TGTGCCAGCAGCCCCAACTATGGCGGGGAGCTGTTTTTT.

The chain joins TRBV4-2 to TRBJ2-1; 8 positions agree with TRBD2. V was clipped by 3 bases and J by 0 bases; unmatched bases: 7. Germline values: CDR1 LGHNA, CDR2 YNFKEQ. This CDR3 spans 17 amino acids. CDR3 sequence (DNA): TGTGCCAGCAGCCAGAACGGGGGGGTCAGCTCCTACAATGAGCAGTTCTTC. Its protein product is CASSQNGGVSSYNEQFF.

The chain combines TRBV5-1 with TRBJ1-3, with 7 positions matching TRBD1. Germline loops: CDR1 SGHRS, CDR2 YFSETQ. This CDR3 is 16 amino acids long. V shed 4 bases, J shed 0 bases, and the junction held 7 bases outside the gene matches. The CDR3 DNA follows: TGCGCCAGCAGCGGCGGGACAGACCTCTCTGGAAACACCATATATTTT. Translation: CASSGGTDLSGNTIYF.

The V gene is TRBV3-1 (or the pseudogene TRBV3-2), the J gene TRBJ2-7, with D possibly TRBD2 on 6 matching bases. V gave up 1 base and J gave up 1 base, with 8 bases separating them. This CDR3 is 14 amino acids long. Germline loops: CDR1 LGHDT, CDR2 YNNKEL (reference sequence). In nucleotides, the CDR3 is TGTGCCAGCAGCCAAGGGGGGGTTTCCTACGAGCAGTACTTC. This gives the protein CASSQGGVSYEQYF.

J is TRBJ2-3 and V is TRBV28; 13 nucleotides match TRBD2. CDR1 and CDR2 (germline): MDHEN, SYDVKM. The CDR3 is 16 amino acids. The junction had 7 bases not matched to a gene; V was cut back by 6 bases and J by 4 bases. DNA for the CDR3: TGTGCCAGCAGCCCCGGACTAGCGGGAGCGTCAGATACGCAGTATTTT. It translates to CASSPGLAGASDTQYF. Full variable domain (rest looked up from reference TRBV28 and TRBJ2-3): DVKVTQSSRYLVKRTGEKVFLECVQDMDHENMFWYRQDPGLGLRLIYFSYDVKMKEKGDIPEGYSVSREKKERFSLILESASTNQTSMYLCASSPGLAGASDTQYFGPGTRLTVL.

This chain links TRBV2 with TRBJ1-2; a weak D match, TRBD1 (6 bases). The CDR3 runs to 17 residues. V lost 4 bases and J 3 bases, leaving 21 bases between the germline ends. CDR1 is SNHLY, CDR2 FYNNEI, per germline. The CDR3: CASSGGQGLLLDYGYTF. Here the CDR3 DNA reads TGTGCCAGCAGTGGGGGGCAGGGGCTCCTCCTCGACTATGGCTACACCTTC.

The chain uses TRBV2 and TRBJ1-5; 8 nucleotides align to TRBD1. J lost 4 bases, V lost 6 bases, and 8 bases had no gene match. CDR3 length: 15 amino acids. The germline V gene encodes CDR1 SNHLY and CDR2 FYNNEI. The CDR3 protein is CASSSGTGGNQPQHF. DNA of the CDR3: TGTGCCAGCAGCAGCGGGACAGGAGGGAATCAGCCCCAGCATTTT. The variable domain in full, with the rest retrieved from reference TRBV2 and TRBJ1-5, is EPEVTQTPSHQVTQMGQEVILRCVPISNHLYFYWYRQILGQKVEFLVSFYNNEISEKSEIFDDQFSVERPDGSNFTLKIRSTKLEDSAMYFCASSSGTGGNQPQHFGDGTRLSIL.

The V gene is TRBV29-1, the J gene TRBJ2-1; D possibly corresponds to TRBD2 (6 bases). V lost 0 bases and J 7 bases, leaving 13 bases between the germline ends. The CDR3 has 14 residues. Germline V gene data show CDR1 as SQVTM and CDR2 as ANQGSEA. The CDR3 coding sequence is TGCAGCGTTGAAGATTGGGGGGAGAGGAATGAGCAGTTCTTC. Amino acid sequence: CSVEDWGERNEQFF.

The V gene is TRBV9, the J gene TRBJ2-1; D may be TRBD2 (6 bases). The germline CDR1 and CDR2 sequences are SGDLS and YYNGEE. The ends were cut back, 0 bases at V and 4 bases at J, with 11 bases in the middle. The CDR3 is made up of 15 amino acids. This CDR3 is CASSVDGAGYNEQFF. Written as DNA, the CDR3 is TGTGCCAGCAGCGTAGACGGAGCGGGTTACAATGAGCAGTTCTTC.

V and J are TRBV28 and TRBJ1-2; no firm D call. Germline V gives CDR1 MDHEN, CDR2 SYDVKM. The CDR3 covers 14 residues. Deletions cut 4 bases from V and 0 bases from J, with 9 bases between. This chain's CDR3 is CASSSGSPNYGYTF. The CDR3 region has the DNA TGTGCCAGCAGTTCCGGGTCGCCTAACTATGGCTACACCTTC.

The CDR3 DNA reads TGTGCCAGCAGCCTTAACCCGGGATTACAAGAGACCCAGTACTTC. It encodes CASSLNPGLQETQYF. The rearrangement uses TRBV14 and TRBJ2-5; a possible D gene is TRBD2 (5 bases). The CDR3 length is 15 residues. Trimming shortened V by 4 bases and J by 2 bases, and 14 bases separated the two germline ends. Looked up from germline, CDR1 is SGHDN and CDR2 is FVKESK.

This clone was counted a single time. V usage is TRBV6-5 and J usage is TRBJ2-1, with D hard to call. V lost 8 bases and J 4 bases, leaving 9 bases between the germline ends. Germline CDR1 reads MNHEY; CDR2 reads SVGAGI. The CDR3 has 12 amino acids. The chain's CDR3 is CASSLSYNEQFF. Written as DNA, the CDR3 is TGTGCCAGCTCCCTTAGTTACAATGAGCAGTTCTTC.

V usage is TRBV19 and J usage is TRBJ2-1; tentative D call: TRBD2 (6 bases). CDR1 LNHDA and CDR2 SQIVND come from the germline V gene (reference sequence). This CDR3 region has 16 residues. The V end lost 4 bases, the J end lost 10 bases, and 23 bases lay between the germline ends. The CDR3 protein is CASSTPAGKVKWEQFF. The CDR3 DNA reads TGTGCCAGTAGTACCCCCGCGGGGAAGGTAAAATGGGAGCAGTTCTTC.

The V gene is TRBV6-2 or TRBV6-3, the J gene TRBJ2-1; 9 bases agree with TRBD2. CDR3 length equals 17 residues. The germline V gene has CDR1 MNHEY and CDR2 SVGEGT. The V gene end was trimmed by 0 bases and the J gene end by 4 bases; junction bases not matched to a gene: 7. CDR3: CASSYSPSSGAYNEQFF. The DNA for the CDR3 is TGTGCCAGCAGTTACTCCCCGTCTAGCGGGGCTTACAATGAGCAGTTCTTC.

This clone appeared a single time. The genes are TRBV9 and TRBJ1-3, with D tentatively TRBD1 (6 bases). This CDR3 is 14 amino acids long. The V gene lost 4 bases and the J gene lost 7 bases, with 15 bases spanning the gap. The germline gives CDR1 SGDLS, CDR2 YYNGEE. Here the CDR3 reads CASSITGRDNTIYF. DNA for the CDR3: TGTGCCAGCAGCATTACAGGGAGAGACAACACCATATATTTT.

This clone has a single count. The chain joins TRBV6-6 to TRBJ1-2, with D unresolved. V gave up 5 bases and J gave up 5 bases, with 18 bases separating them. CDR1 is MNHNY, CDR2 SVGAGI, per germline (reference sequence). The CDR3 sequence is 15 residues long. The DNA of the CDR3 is TGTGCCAGCAGTCGCCAAGACCCGACTCGTTATGGCTACACCTTC. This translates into CASSRQDPTRYGYTF.

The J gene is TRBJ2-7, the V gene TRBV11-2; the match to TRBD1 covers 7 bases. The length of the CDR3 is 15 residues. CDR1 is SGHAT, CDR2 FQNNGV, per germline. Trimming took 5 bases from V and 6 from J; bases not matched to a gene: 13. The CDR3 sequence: CASSENRGYGVEQYV. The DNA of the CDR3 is TGTGCCAGCAGCGAGAACAGGGGCTACGGCGTCGAGCAGTACGTC.

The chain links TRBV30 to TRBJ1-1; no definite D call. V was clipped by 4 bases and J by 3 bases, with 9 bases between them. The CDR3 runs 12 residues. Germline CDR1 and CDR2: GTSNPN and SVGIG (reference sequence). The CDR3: CAWKREDTEAFF. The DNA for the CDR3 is TGTGCCTGGAAGCGGGAAGACACTGAAGCTTTCTTT.

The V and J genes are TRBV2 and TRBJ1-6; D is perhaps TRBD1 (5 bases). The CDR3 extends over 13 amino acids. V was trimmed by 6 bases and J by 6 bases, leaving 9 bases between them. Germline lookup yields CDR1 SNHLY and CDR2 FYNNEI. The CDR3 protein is CASRTDTNSPLHF. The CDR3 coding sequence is TGTGCCAGCAGGACGGACACTAATTCACCCCTCCACTTT.

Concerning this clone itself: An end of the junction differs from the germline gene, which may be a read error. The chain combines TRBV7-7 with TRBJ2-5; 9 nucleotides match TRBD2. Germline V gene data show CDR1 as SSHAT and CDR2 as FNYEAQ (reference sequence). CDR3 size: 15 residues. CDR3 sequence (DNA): TGTGCTAGCAGCTTAGCTCCTAGCGGGAAAGAGACCCAGTACTTC. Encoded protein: CASSLAPSGKETQYF.

CDR3 coding DNA: TGTGCCAGCAGTGAGGAAGACAGGGGGACGAGAGGAAACACCATATATTTT. Its protein product is CASSEEDRGTRGNTIYF. The chain couples TRBV6-1 to TRBJ1-3, with 9 positions matching TRBD1. J lost 4 bases, V lost 3 bases, and 10 bases had no gene match. The CDR3 extends over 17 amino acids. CDR1 and CDR2 (germline): MNHNS, SASEGT.

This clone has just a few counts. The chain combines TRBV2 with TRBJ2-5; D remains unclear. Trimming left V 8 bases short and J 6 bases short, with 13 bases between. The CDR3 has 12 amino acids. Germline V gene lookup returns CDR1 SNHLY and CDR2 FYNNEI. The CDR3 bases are TGTGCCAGCCGCCGAGAGAGGCAGACCCAGTACTTC. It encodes CASRRERQTQYF.

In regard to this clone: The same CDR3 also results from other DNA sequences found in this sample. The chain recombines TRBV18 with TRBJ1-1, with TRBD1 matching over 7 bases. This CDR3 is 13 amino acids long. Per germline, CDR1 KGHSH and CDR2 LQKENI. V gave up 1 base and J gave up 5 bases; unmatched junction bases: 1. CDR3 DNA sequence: TGTGCCAGCTCACCACGACAGGGTACTGAAGCTTTCTTT. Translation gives CASSPRQGTEAFF.

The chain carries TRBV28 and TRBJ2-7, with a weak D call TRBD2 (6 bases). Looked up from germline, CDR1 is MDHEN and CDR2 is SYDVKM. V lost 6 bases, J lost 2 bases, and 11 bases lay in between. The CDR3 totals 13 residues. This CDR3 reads CASRTGTAYEQYF. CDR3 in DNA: TGTGCCAGCAGAACTGGGACTGCCTACGAGCAGTACTTC.